This TCR beta chain was identified during a study of early T cells in non-severe SARS-CoV-2 infection. Looking at the study overall: Sequenced bulk RNA came from whole blood that was unsorted, and chains were unpaired.

The TCR library protocol was used to attach unique molecular identifiers. These identifiers were attached to individual cDNA molecules. TCRdb reprocessed the 5' RACE reads via MiXCR and lists one record per CDR3 protein. Of over 50,000 distinct CDR3 sequences listed, around 7.5% are singletons. This CDR3 comprises 14 residues. V was shortened by 1 base and J by 0 bases, with 9 bases between the two germline ends. Germline loops: CDR1 GTSNPN, CDR2 SVGIG (reference sequence). Overall study findings and caveats: VDJdb matching, biased toward anti-spike CD8 responses, missed private and CD4 specificities.

This clonotype was seen many times. Its antigen is unknown. This receptor was identified in an adult who was a healthcare worker with PCR-confirmed SARS-CoV-2 infection or an uninfected control (not recorded which). Material: whole blood. J is TRBJ1-1 and V is TRBV30; D uncertain. In nucleotides, the CDR3 is TGTGCCTGGAGTGGGGTGGGGATGAACACTGAAGCTTTCTTT. Translating it yields CAWSGVGMNTEAFF.